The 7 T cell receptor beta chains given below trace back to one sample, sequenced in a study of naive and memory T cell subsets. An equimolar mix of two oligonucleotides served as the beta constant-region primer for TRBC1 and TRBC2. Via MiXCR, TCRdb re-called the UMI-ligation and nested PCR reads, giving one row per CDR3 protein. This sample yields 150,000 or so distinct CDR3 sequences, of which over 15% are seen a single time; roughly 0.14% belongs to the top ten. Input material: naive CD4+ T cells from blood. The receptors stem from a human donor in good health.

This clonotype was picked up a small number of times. The CDR3 bases are TGCAGTGCTGGGGACAGGGGGCCCACGACGAACGAGCAGTACTTC. Its protein is CSAGDRGPTTNEQYF. The rearrangement links TRBV20-1 to TRBJ2-7, with TRBD1 matching 12 bases. Trimming at V came to 5 bases and at J to 5 bases, leaving 10 bases not matched to a gene. This CDR3 is 15 amino acids long. The germline gives CDR1 DFQATT, CDR2 SNEGSKA (reference sequence).

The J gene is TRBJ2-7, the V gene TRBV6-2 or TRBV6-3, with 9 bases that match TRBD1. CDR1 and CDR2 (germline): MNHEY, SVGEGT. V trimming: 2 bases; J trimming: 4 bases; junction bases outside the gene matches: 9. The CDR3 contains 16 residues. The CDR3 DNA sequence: TGTGCCAGCAGTTACGGGACAGGGAAAATGGAGTACGAGCAGTACTTC. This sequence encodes CASSYGTGKMEYEQYF.

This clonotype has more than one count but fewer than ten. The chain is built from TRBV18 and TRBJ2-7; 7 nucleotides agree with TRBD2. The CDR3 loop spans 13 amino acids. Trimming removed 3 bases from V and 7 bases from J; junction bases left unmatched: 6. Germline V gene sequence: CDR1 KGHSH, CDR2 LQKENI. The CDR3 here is CASSPGLTREQYF. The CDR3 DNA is TGTGCCAGCTCACCGGGACTAACGAGGGAGCAGTACTTC. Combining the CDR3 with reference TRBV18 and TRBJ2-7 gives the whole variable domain NAGVMQNPRHLVRRRGQEARLRCSPMKGHSHVYWYRQLPEEGLKFMVYLQKENIIDESGMPKERFSAEFPKEGPSILRIQQVVRGDSAAYFCASSPGLTREQYFGPGTRLTVT.

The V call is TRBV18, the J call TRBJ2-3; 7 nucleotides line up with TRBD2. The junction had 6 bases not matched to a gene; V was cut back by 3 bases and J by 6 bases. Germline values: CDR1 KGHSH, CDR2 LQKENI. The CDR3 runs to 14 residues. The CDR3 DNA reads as TGTGCCAGCTCACCCCTCCCCGGGAGGGATACGCAGTATTTT. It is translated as CASSPLPGRDTQYF.

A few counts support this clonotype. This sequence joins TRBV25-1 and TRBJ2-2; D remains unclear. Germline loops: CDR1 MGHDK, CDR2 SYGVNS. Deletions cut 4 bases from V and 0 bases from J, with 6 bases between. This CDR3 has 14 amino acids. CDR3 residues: CASSAQPNTGELFF. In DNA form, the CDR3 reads TGTGCCAGCAGTGCTCAGCCGAACACCGGGGAGCTGTTTTTT.

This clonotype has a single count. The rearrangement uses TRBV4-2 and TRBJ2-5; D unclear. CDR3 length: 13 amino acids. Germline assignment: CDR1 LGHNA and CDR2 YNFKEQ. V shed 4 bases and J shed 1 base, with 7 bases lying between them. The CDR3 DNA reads TGTGCCAGCAGCCGGGATCCCCAAGAGACCCAGTACTTC. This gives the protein CASSRDPQETQYF.

CDR3 loop: CASSQVRGSGTGELFF. CDR3 DNA: TGCGCCAGCAGCCAAGTCCGGGGGAGCGGAACCGGGGAGCTGTTTTTT. The rearrangement uses TRBV4-3 and TRBJ2-2; D perhaps matches TRBD2 (6 bases). CDR3 size: 16 residues. Germline loops: CDR1 LGHNA, CDR2 YSLEER. V was pared by 1 base and J by 5 bases, with 14 bases between.